This TCR beta chain was captured by sequencing in a study of blood T cell repertoires in COVID-19. Study-wide context: Acute and convalescent COVID-19 specimens originated in the United States, Italy and Spain. PBMCs, B-cell-depleted T cells, or T cells were the source of the cDNA or gDNA that made up the material.

This clone appeared a single time. Original analysis: Amplifying reference gene primers gave estimates of nucleated cell counts. TCRdb's copy holds only in-frame clones and misses some; the assay was immunoSEQ multiplex PCR. V and J calls plus clone size are reproduced from that table; the DNA served to infer D and trimming. Of fewer than 200,000 clones listed, around 87% were seen once; the top ten hold 2.5%. Sequencing input: peripheral blood. The clonotype comes from a man between 40 and 49 years old with active or convalescent COVID-19.

The CDR3 DNA follows: TGTGCCAGCACTCTCCTCAACACCGGGGAGCTGTTTTTT. As protein: CASTLLNTGELFF. The rearrangement uses TRBV28 and TRBJ2-2; D is uncertain. This CDR3 contains 13 residues. Trimming pared 7 bases from V and 2 bases from J, leaving 8 bases between. Per the germline V gene, CDR1 is MDHEN and CDR2 is SYDVKM.